This note documents a single T cell receptor beta chain sequence. Its target is not known. Germline V gives CDR1 LNHDA, CDR2 SQIVND (reference sequence). The CDR3 extends over 15 amino acids. V dropped 4 bases and J dropped 5; count of bases not matched to a gene: 7. Clones were sequenced by immunoSEQ multiplex PCR, and TCRdb holds only the in-frame ones, with some missing. This table has some 90,000 clones, approximately 80% appearing once. The data were obtained in a study of a mutant IDH1 vaccine in newly diagnosed glioma. Study as a whole: The treated group averaged approximately 42 years old and was about 60% male, around 38% female. Patients got radiotherapy, temozolomide, or both beforehand, and most got both. Study-level results: The study observed vaccine-induced immune responses in approximately 93% of patients.

Described time point: baseline, week 1 (first vaccination visit). Treatment described: pre-vaccination baseline after standard-of-care therapy. Specimen: PBMCs, collected from a glioma patient treated with radiotherapy, temozolomide or both. The chain couples TRBV19 to TRBJ2-5; 10 bases agree with TRBD2. The clonotype was recovered from a man aged 40-49 years with glioma. Some clones in this sample may be carry-over from other donors' samples. In nucleotides, the CDR3 is TGTGCCAGTAGTAGTCGCAGCGGGGGGGCCGAGACCCAGTACTTC. As protein: CASSSRSGGAETQYF.